Detailed here is one T cell receptor beta chain. The antigen this receptor binds is unknown. Base qualities are not at hand, and no much larger clone is one base apart. The time point label on this specimen signifies: postoperative day 105 after intestinal transplantation (dayNNNN = postoperative day). In the first month after transplant, blood samples were collected up to 4 times, and after that at least monthly when available. This record belongs to a study of graft-versus-host responses after intestinal transplantation (dated by TCRdb to about 2021). Study-wide context: Multivisceral, liver-intestinal, or isolated intestinal transplants were received by the recipients. Anti-thymocyte globulin induction was given to all recipients, followed by maintenance tacrolimus and steroids for roughly 3 years. Of the 20 to 30 intestinal transplant recipients enrolled in the cohort, one of whom was a retransplant, a few patients without pretransplant specimens were excluded. Samples from three later patients were sequenced in-house on an Illumina MiSeq with MiXCR processing rather than by the commercial service. A peak of at least 4% donor T cells among recipient peripheral blood mononuclear cells was the definition used for donor T cell macrochimerism. Graft-versus-host and host-versus-graft alloreactive T cell clones were tracked in the graft, circulation and bone marrow after intestinal transplantation using bulk TCR-beta CDR3 sequencing. To identify alloreactive clones, pre-transplant mixed lymphocyte reaction products were sequenced and then compared with unstimulated pre-transplant donor and recipient T cells. What the work shows at the level of the full study, not this receptor alone: GvH clones were found in recipient bone marrow, and some of the GvH clones appeared earlier in ileal mucosa or blood, which is consistent with an intestinal mucosal origin. Patients with donor T cell macrochimerism had high GvH to HvG T cell clonal ratios in their allografts. Early after transplant, peak levels of circulating GvH clones were associated with declines in HvG clones. Conclusions were limited by the relatively low number and heterogeneity of intestinal transplant patients.

The library was generated by the immunoSEQ multiplex PCR assay. For most patients, genomic DNA was subjected to high-throughput TCR-beta CDR3 sequencing by Adaptive Biotechnologies. The original pipeline was this. TCR sequencing data were retrieved from Adaptive's ImmunoSEQ software for some 17 patients, whereas three other patients were processed with MiXCR and VDJtools. Because the origin of CDR3 nucleotide sequences shared between donor and recipient could not be assigned, those sequences were removed. To count as alloreactive, a clone needed at least 2-fold expansion over unstimulated cells and a minimum CFSE-low frequency of 0.002% (template counts) or 0.001% (read counts). A clone was considered mappable if detected in the sequenced pre-transplant spleen, lymph node, or MLR CFSE-low populations of the donor or recipient. The cumulative frequency of alloreactive clones was calculated as a percentage of all sequences, weighted by copy number. What TCRdb holds here is the immuneACCESS table cut down to in-frame rearrangements. Part of the clones is not present; checked against another copy, under half of the missing clones reflect an unresolved V gene, and the others are unexplained. V and J calls and clone size are those listed in that table; D and trimming were worked out from the DNA. A total of 12,000 or so clones appear in this sample, roughly 90% of them only once. About 3.2% of the sample rests with the top ten.

For CDR1 and CDR2, the germline V gene lists SGHDT and YYEEEE. Counted from cysteine to phenylalanine, this CDR3 has 15 amino acids. This entry keeps only the CDR3 DNA: 45 bases, framed from base 1. V drops 5 bases and J drops 2 bases, leaving 15 bases in between. This TCR was recovered from a human patient who received an intestinal transplant, so some T cells may come from the graft donor. The V gene is TRBV5-6 and the J gene is TRBJ2-3; matching of 6 bases hints at TRBD2 as the D gene. The sequences come from PBMCs, collected 105 days after intestinal transplantation. The sequenced DNA is TGTGCCAGCAGTTTCGTACTAGCCAACACAGATACGCAGTATTTT. This is translated as CASSFVLANTDTQYF.